The clone carrying this T cell receptor beta chain was counted many times. The antigen remains undetermined. Quantitative 5'-RACE with molecular barcodes generated TCR beta libraries. TCRdb reprocessed the 5' RACE reads with MiXCR, giving one entry per CDR3 protein. The table shows roughly 490,000 distinct CDR3 sequences, with over 4% occurring only once. The record originates from a study of CD8 T cells in ankylosing spondylitis. Study-wide points: The disease-linked clones had a CD8+ phenotype and low blood frequencies. Disease-linked clones were reportedly significantly enriched in matched ankylosing spondylitis synovial fluid. Previous work reported some of these motif variants in the synovial fluid and blood of reactive arthritis. Seemingly distinctive of ankylosing spondylitis blood was a TCR beta motif formed by eight highly homologous variants.

This TCR was sampled from a male donor with ankylosing spondylitis. Material for sequencing was blood, either unsorted or a sorted T cell fraction (not recorded which).

The chain's CDR3 is CSASRGHTYNEQFF. DNA of the CDR3: TGCAGTGCTAGTCGGGGGCACACCTACAATGAGCAGTTCTTC. V usage is TRBV20-1 and J usage is TRBJ2-1; D tentatively reads TRBD1 or TRBD2 (6 bases each). The CDR3 has 14 residues. From germline, CDR1 is DFQATT and CDR2 SNEGSKA (reference sequence). The V gene lost 3 bases and the J gene lost 2 bases, with 11 bases spanning the gap.